This T cell receptor (beta chain) was profiled in a study of beta chain features in type 1 diabetes. Study-wide background: No patient-donor differences in age, gender, total cells or subset yield. Findings and limits, study-wide: Any PCR bias toward short templates would affect both groups alike. Shortening of TCRB CDR3s, moderate but significant, appeared in all four CD4+ subsets of Type 1 diabetes patients. In cDNA sequencing, cells with high TCR expression could be over-represented. Among patients, naive, central memory and Treg TCRB repertoires appeared more similar than among healthy donors.

This CDR3 is 15 amino acids long. V gave up 1 base and J gave up 7 bases; unmatched junction bases: 10. Germline CDR1 is SGHAT and CDR2 is FQNNGV. The sequenced template was cDNA made from the entire isolated RNA. Only in-frame clones appear in the TCRdb table, and some are missing; sequencing was by immunoSEQ multiplex PCR. The sample shows about 700,000 clones, over 10% of them seen only once. Concerning this clone: The antigen remains unidentified.

This sequence joins TRBV11-2 and TRBJ2-7; 7 bases agree with TRBD2. Sample: naive CD4+ T cells from blood. The source of this sequence is a man younger than 35 with type 1 diabetes. The CDR3 coding sequence is TGTGCCAGCAGCTTAGCCCCCGGGGGGTTCAAGGAGCAGTACTTC. Its translation is CASSLAPGGFKEQYF.